A single sample is the source of the 6 T cell receptor beta chains below, sequenced in a study of shared clonotypes between healthy human individuals. Repertoires were generated with immunoSEQ multiplex PCR, while TCRdb's copy carries only in-frame clones and drops some. The table records some 980,000 clones, approximately 76% of them present only once. Material for sequencing was memory CD4+ T cells sorted from blood. Sample subset: CD45RA-negative fraction. The source is a man aged 18-30 years in good health.

This rearrangement joins TRBV29-1 to TRBJ1-5; D remains unclear. The CDR3 sequence is 13 residues long. Trimming cost V 6 bases and J 4 bases, with 13 bases left between them. From germline, CDR1 is SQVTM and CDR2 ANQGSEA. This CDR3 reads CSVGLDGNQPQHF. Here the CDR3 DNA reads TGCAGCGTCGGGTTGGACGGGAATCAGCCCCAGCATTTT.

The chain joins TRBV30 to TRBJ1-2; no reliable D call. Germline assignment: CDR1 GTSNPN and CDR2 SVGIG (reference sequence). V dropped 1 base and J dropped 3 bases, with 6 bases sitting between them. The CDR3 runs to 12 residues. CDR3 sequence reads: CAWSEQDYGYTF. Here the CDR3 DNA reads TGTGCCTGGAGTGAGCAAGACTATGGCTACACCTTC.

The chain has TRBV6-1 and TRBJ1-6; a possible D gene is TRBD1 (6 bases). The ends were cut back, 4 bases at V and 6 bases at J, with 13 bases in the middle. The CDR3 runs to 15 residues. Germline assignment: CDR1 MNHNS and CDR2 SASEGT. The CDR3 nucleotides are TGTGCCAGCAGTGGCCGGGGACAAGGTAATTCACCCCTCCACTTT. Its translation is CASSGRGQGNSPLHF.

This CDR3 reads CASSVVGQGMTEAFF. The CDR3, as DNA: TGTGCCAGCAGCGTAGTCGGACAGGGGATGACTGAAGCTTTCTTT. This chain joins TRBV7-2 and TRBJ1-1, with 9 positions matching TRBD1. V was pared by 5 bases and J by 5 bases, with 9 bases of the junction left unmatched. This CDR3 region has 15 residues. Germline CDR1 and CDR2: SGHTA and FQGNSA.

The chain links TRBV2 to TRBJ2-3; D is uncertain. This CDR3 contains 14 residues. Trimming left V 6 bases short and J 2 bases short, with 12 bases between. Germline V lookup: CDR1 SNHLY, CDR2 FYNNEI. CDR3 coding DNA: TGTGCCAGCAGACAAAGGCTCCTCACAGATACGCAGTATTTT. It encodes CASRQRLLTDTQYF.

The V gene is TRBV11-2, the J gene TRBJ1-1; 7 bases are shared with TRBD1. This CDR3 comprises 13 residues. With V trimmed by 4 bases and J by 8 bases, 7 bases remained unmatched. The germline V gene has CDR1 SGHAT and CDR2 FQNNGV. CDR3 in amino acids: CASSWTGTEEAFF. The CDR3 DNA is TGTGCCAGCAGCTGGACCGGGACAGAAGAAGCTTTCTTT.